Described below is a single TCR beta chain sequence and its context. Its antigen is still unknown. This sample was taken from a study of cytomegalovirus exposure and HLA in healthy donors. Study information: Assignment to the Caucasian-associated ancestry cluster applied to 75% to 85% of the approximately 360 genotyped donors.

General study findings and limits: The classifier, whose performance was assessed in both the original and validation cohorts, reportedly diagnosed cytomegalovirus status with high specificity and sensitivity.

PCR used 60 Vbeta primers and 13 Jbeta primers. The protocol was immunoSEQ multiplex PCR, while the TCRdb copy is restricted to in-frame clones and leaves out a portion. With approximately 68,000 clones in the sample, the ten largest clones hold 6.5% to 8.5%. V shed 7 bases, J shed 6 bases, and the junction held 10 bases outside the gene matches. This CDR3 is 13 amino acids long. The germline CDR1 and CDR2 sequences are GTSNPN and SVGIG (reference sequence). The clonotype comes from a female donor in good health and CMV-seropositive. Source material: PBMCs. This sequence joins TRBV30 and TRBJ1-1; 8 nucleotides align to TRBD1. The CDR3 sequence: CALTTGVEAEAFF. Here the CDR3 DNA reads TGTGCCTTAACGACAGGGGTTGAGGCTGAAGCTTTCTTT.